The 20 T cell receptor beta chains listed next were all sequenced from one sample in a study of PD-1 blockade in mismatch repair-deficient tumors. TCRdb's table, derived via immunoSEQ multiplex PCR, lists solely in-frame clones and lacks some. This table holds around 33,000 clones, about 85% found once. The sample was PBMCs, taken 6 to 7 weeks after starting pembrolizumab. Source of these receptors: an adult with mismatch repair-deficient cancer.

V and J are TRBV29-1 and TRBJ1-4, with D possibly TRBD1 on 5 matching bases. Germline V lookup: CDR1 SQVTM, CDR2 ANQGSEA. The V gene lost 1 base and the J gene lost 6 bases, with 9 bases spanning the gap. The CDR3 has 13 amino acids. The CDR3 sequence: CSVEGEGDEKLFF. The CDR3 bases are TGCAGCGTTGAAGGAGAAGGGGATGAAAAACTGTTTTTT.

This clone has a single count. The chain is built from TRBV5-1 and TRBJ2-3, with 15 bases aligning to TRBD2. V lost 3 bases to trimming and J lost 14 bases; unmatched junction nucleotides: 7. This CDR3 region has 14 residues. Germline V CDR1 and CDR2: SGHRS, YFSETQ. CDR3 nucleotide sequence: TGCGCCAGCAGCTCTGGACTAGCGGGAGGGGAAGGGTATTTT. Amino acids: CASSSGLAGGEGYF.

The chain joins TRBV2 to TRBJ2-1; TRBD2 aligns across 9 bases. Trimming removed 6 bases from V and 9 bases from J; junction bases left unmatched: 9. There are 14 residues in the CDR3. The V gene's germline CDR1 is SNHLY and CDR2 FYNNEI. Written as DNA, the CDR3 is TGTGCCAGCAGGGCTGGGACTAGCTTTGGTGAGCAGTTCTTC. This translates into CASRAGTSFGEQFF.

V is TRBV6-5 and J is TRBJ2-1, with D maybe TRBD2 (6 bases). The CDR3 loop spans 15 amino acids. Trimming removed 0 bases at V and 5 bases at J, with 11 bases between. Per the germline V gene, CDR1 is MNHEY and CDR2 is SVGAGI. CDR3 loop: CASSYSYSGDNEQFF. In DNA form, the CDR3 reads TGTGCCAGCAGTTACTCGTATAGCGGCGACAATGAGCAGTTCTTC.

The rearrangement joins TRBV19 to TRBJ2-1; 9 positions match TRBD2. Germline lookup yields CDR1 LNHDA and CDR2 SQIVND (reference sequence). The CDR3 has 15 residues. With V trimmed by 5 bases and J by 4 bases, 6 bases remained unmatched. CDR3 sequence (DNA): TGTGCCAGTAGTCTTAGCGGGAGTGCATACAATGAGCAGTTCTTC. As protein: CASSLSGSAYNEQFF.

This chain joins TRBV5-1 and TRBJ1-3, with a tentative D call TRBD1 (6 bases). The V and J ends lost 2 bases and 0 bases respectively, with 9 bases between them. The CDR3 contains 15 residues. Germline V lookup: CDR1 SGHRS, CDR2 YFSETQ. CDR3 bases: TGCGCCAGCAGCTTCGGACAGAGCTCTGGAAACACCATATATTTT. It specifies CASSFGQSSGNTIYF.

This rearrangement joins TRBV28 to TRBJ2-1, with 9 bases fitting TRBD2. Looked up from germline, CDR1 is MDHEN and CDR2 is SYDVKM. After removal of 3 bases from V and 8 bases from J, the junction contained 17 bases not matched to a gene. The CDR3 sequence is 18 residues long. The CDR3 nucleotides are TGTGCCAGCAGTTTGAATCGGTGGGCGGGAGGGCCGGAGGATGAGCAGTTCTTC. This codes for CASSLNRWAGGPEDEQFF.

This sequence joins TRBV29-1 and TRBJ2-7; tentatively, D is TRBD2 (5 bases). In germline, CDR1 is SQVTM, CDR2 ANQGSEA. The CDR3 is 12 residues long. V was pared by 7 bases and J by 4 bases, with 14 bases between. The CDR3 region is CSDNWRTYEQYF. In DNA, the CDR3 is TGCAGCGACAACTGGAGGACTTACGAGCAGTACTTC.

V gene TRBV27 combines with J gene TRBJ2-7; a possible D gene is TRBD2 (5 bases). V lost 6 bases to trimming and J lost 6 bases, with 18 bases between them. From germline, CDR1 is MNHEY and CDR2 SMNVEV (reference sequence). CDR3 length equals 14 residues. The CDR3 sequence: CASSDTPRASEQYF. The CDR3 nucleotides read TGTGCCAGCAGCGATACCCCGAGGGCCTCCGAGCAGTACTTC.

This clone has more than one count but fewer than ten. The V call is TRBV27, the J call TRBJ2-7, with 10 bases fitting TRBD2. The length of the CDR3 is 16 residues. Germline CDR1 MNHEY, CDR2 SMNVEV (reference sequence). The ends lost 5 bases at V and 4 bases at J; junction bases unmatched: 11. CDR3 sequence: CASSPGLAGEGYEQYF. CDR3 DNA sequence: TGTGCCAGCAGTCCTGGGCTAGCGGGAGAGGGATACGAGCAGTACTTC.

The chain has TRBV25-1 and TRBJ1-2; tentative D call: TRBD1 (5 bases). Germline CDR1 is MGHDK and CDR2 is SYGVNS. The CDR3 totals 13 residues. Trimming took off 4 bases at V and 4 bases at J, with 10 bases between the two ends. CDR3 nucleotides: TGTGCCAGCAGTGGGACATCCCTCTATGGCTACACCTTC. Its translation: CASSGTSLYGYTF.

There are a few counts of this clone. V gene TRBV27 combines with J gene TRBJ2-7; 7 bases are shared with TRBD2. The CDR3 extends over 14 amino acids. Trimming removed 6 bases from V and 4 bases from J; junction bases left unmatched: 9. CDR1 and CDR2 from the germline V gene are MNHEY and SMNVEV (reference sequence). The CDR3 DNA follows: TGTGCCAGCAGGGTACGACTAGCCCCGTACGAGCAGTACTTC. Translation: CASRVRLAPYEQYF.

This chain joins TRBV28 and TRBJ1-1, with D perhaps matching TRBD1 (5 bases). The V and J ends lost 5 bases and 5 bases respectively, with 15 bases between them. Germline values: CDR1 MDHEN, CDR2 SYDVKM. The CDR3 covers 14 residues. This chain's CDR3 is CASSQGIRGTEAFF. CDR3 DNA sequence: TGTGCCAGCAGTCAGGGTATCCGGGGGACTGAAGCTTTCTTT.

This clone came up once. V is TRBV28 and J is TRBJ2-2, with D tentatively TRBD1 (5 bases). V lost 4 bases and J lost 1, with 10 bases in between. CDR3 length equals 15 residues. The germline V gene has CDR1 MDHEN and CDR2 SYDVKM. CDR3 protein: CASSSRARNTGELFF. The CDR3 nucleotides are TGTGCCAGCAGTTCCAGGGCCCGGAACACCGGGGAGCTGTTTTTT.

The V gene is TRBV11-3, the J gene TRBJ2-3; 7 bases are a match to TRBD2. There are 16 residues in the CDR3. Germline-derived CDR1 and CDR2 are SGHNT and YENEEA. The V gene end was trimmed by 5 bases and the J gene end by 7 bases; junction bases not matched to a gene: 15. The CDR3 DNA follows: TGTGCCAGCAGCGTCAGACTGGCGGGAGTTCAAAATACGCAGTATTTT. Protein product: CASSVRLAGVQNTQYF.

The V gene is TRBV6-4, the J gene TRBJ1-2; 9 bases agree with TRBD1. V trimming: 0 bases; J trimming: 7 bases; junction bases outside the gene matches: 15. In germline, CDR1 is MRHNA, CDR2 SNTAGT. The CDR3 length is 18 residues. CDR3 nucleotide sequence: TGTGCCAGCAGTGACTCGACTTACGGGGGACAGGGAAAGTCTGGCTACACCTTC. Translated: CASSDSTYGGQGKSGYTF.

Within the sample, this clone is medium-sized. The gene calls are TRBV27 and TRBJ2-7, with 8 positions matching TRBD2. Unmatched junction bases numbered 5, after V lost 5 bases and J lost 2 bases. The length of the CDR3 is 14 residues. Germline V gene sequence: CDR1 MNHEY, CDR2 SMNVEV (reference sequence). CDR3 sequence reads: CASSPSGSPYEQYF. CDR3 nucleotides: TGTGCCAGCAGTCCGAGCGGGAGTCCCTACGAGCAGTACTTC.

The V and J genes are TRBV7-3 and TRBJ2-7, with 9 bases lining up with TRBD1. The CDR3 runs to 13 residues. With 4 bases clipped from V and 7 bases from J, the junction kept 5 bases outside the gene matches. Germline assignment: CDR1 SGHTA and CDR2 FQGTGA. The CDR3 DNA follows: TGTGCCAGCAGCTCAACAGGGGGCCGGGAGCAGTACTTC. This codes for CASSSTGGREQYF.

The chain couples TRBV6-1 to TRBJ2-5; a weak D match, TRBD2 (5 bases). The J call may be faulty, since TRBJ2-7 better matches the DNA end. CDR1 and CDR2 (germline): MNHNS, SASEGT. The CDR3 is made up of 13 amino acids. The CDR3: CASSGGVSYEQYF. CDR3 nucleotide sequence: TGTGCCAGCAGTGGGGGAGTTTCCTACGAGCAGTACTTC.

The sample holds one count of this clone. The V call is TRBV7-7, the J call TRBJ2-7; the match to TRBD2 covers 13 bases. J gave up 4 bases and V 5 bases, and 8 bases lay outside the gene matches. This CDR3 has 16 amino acids. Per germline, CDR1 SSHAT and CDR2 FNYEAQ (reference sequence). This CDR3 is CASSARLAGGWYEQYF. DNA of the CDR3: TGTGCCAGCAGCGCCAGACTAGCGGGAGGATGGTACGAGCAGTACTTC.